This TCR beta chain was found in a study of cytomegalovirus exposure and HLA in healthy donors. The CDR3 is 13 amino acids. Germline CDR1 and CDR2: SNHLY and FYNNEI. After removal of 10 bases from V and 3 bases from J, the junction contained 6 bases not matched to a gene. The table came from immunoSEQ multiplex PCR; TCRdb's copy has only in-frame clones and leaves some out. Among 55,000 to 70,000 clones listed, approximately 91% were seen once. Sequencing used PBMCs. The TCR was taken from a young man in good health and CMV-seronegative. The chain is built from TRBV2 and TRBJ2-7; 10 bases agree with TRBD1. The DNA for the CDR3 is TGTGCCATTAACCGGGACAGGGGCTACGAGCAGTACTTC. Encoded protein: CAINRDRGYEQYF.